This T cell receptor (beta chain) derives from a study of blood T cell repertoires in COVID-19. Germline CDR1 reads MGHRA; CDR2 reads YSYEKL. The CDR3 has 17 amino acids. Trimming took 2 bases from V and 6 from J; bases not matched to a gene: 11. The protocol was immunoSEQ multiplex PCR, while the TCRdb copy is restricted to in-frame clones and leaves out a portion. Of just under 85,000 clones in the sample, 83% were seen once. This TCR was recovered from an elderly woman with acute or convalescent COVID-19. Sequencing was carried out using peripheral blood. The V gene is TRBV4-1, the J gene TRBJ2-7, with TRBD1 identical over 12 bases. The CDR3 region has the DNA TGCGCCAGCAGCCAAAAAGGTCCGGGACAGGGGGCTGTCGAGCAGTACTTC. Residues: CASSQKGPGQGAVEQYF.